The present T cell receptor (beta chain) was sequenced within a study of blood T cell repertoires in COVID-19 (dated by TCRdb to between 2020 and 2021). About the investigation overall: Samples covering the acute and convalescent phases of COVID-19 were provided by collaborators in the United States, Italy and Spain. The prospective study material was composed of cDNA or gDNA derived from T cells, B-cell-depleted T cells, or PBMCs. Deeply sampled blood TCRbeta repertoires from subjects exposed to, actively infected with, or recovered from COVID-19 were included in the dataset. A freely available public database, intended as a resource for researchers studying the immune response to SARS-CoV-2, is where the repertoires were released. The samples were drawn from two sources: the first 160 participants of the ongoing ImmuneRACE study, and approximately 1,300 subjects contributed by 6 global collaborators. A de-identified subject ID, COVID-19 status, age in years and sex were almost always included in the sample metadata. Where available, HLA class I and class II types were taken from metadata supplied by the sample provider and were not determined by assay-based typing.

This clone showed up just a few times. Its antigen has not been determined. No quality values exist for individual bases; no much larger clone is one base distant. TCRbeta CDR3 regions were amplified from genomic DNA by means of the immunoSEQ Assay, a bias-controlled multiplex PCR. Per the original workflow: Within the assay, amplification of reference gene primers was used to estimate how many nucleated cells each sample contained. To quantify the absolute abundance of each unique TCRbeta CDR3 rearrangement, sequence reads were collapsed and filtered. For each sample, productive Simpson clonality was calculated by taking the square root of Simpson's diversity index across productive rearrangements. Sourced from immuneACCESS, this table was stored by TCRdb with only in-frame sequences that have V and J called. A share of the clones is absent; for the studies checked, an unresolved V gene accounts for under half, and the remainder has no known explanation. V and J calls and clone size are those listed in that table; D and trimming were worked out from the DNA. A total of 200,000 to 300,000 clones appear in this sample, 83% of them only once. The top ten hold more than 5.5% of the sample.

General findings and caveats noted by the study authors: How much clinical and demographic metadata was included differed by source and by participant, and the metadata was provided uncurated.

The CDR3 covers 14 residues, taking in both the cysteine and the phenylalanine. The DNA shown is the 42-base CDR3, in frame from base 1. Based on the germline V gene (reference sequence), the CDR1 and CDR2 sequences are LNHDA and SQIVND. V is reduced by 8 bases and J by 0 bases, leaving a spacing of 12 bases between them. Whole blood was collected in K2EDTA tubes by collaborating institutions according to the institutions' own protocols. For TCRbeta analysis, collaborators shipped samples in one of three forms: frozen whole blood, isolated PBMCs, or DNA extracted from either of those sample types. The chain couples TRBV19 to TRBJ2-3, and the D gene may be TRBD2, 5 bases matching. The source of this sequence is a human donor in a cohort sampled during active COVID-19. The source material was peripheral blood. The DNA is as follows: TGTGCCAGTGCCGAGGGTACTAGCACAGATACGCAGTATTTT. This yields the protein CASAEGTSTDTQYF. Joined to the reference TRBV19 and TRBJ2-3 proteins, this CDR3 gives the full variable domain: DGGITQSPKYLFRKEGQNVTLSCEQNLNHDAMYWYRQDPGQGLRLIYYSQIVNDFQKGDIAEGYSVSREKKESFPLTVTSAQKNPTAFYLCASAEGTSTDTQYFGPGTRLTVL.